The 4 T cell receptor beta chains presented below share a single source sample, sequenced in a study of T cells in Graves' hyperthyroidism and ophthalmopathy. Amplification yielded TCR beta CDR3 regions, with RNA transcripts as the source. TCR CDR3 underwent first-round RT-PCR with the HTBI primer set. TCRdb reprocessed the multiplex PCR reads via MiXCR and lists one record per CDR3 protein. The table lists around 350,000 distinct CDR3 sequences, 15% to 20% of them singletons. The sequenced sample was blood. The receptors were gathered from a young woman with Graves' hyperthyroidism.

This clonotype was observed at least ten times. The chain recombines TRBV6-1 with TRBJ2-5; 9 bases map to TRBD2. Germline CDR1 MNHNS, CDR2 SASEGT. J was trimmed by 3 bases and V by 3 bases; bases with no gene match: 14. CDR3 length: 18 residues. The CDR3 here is CASSDFPVLAGLEETQYF. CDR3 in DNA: TGTGCCAGCAGTGATTTCCCCGTACTAGCGGGCTTGGAAGAGACCCAGTACTTC.

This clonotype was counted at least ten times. The DNA of the CDR3 is TGCGCCAGCAGCTTAAGCAGGGGCTCTGAAGCTTTCTTT. Residues: CASSLSRGSEAFF. The chain combines TRBV5-1 with TRBJ1-1; tentatively, D is TRBD1 (6 bases). V lost 2 bases to trimming and J lost 6 bases, with 11 bases between them. CDR1 SGHRS and CDR2 YFSETQ come from the germline V gene. CDR3 size: 13 residues. Looking up the rest from reference TRBV5-1 and TRBJ1-1 gives the full variable domain: KAGVTQTPRYLIKTRGQQVTLSCSPISGHRSVSWYQQTPGQGLQFLFEYFSETQRNKGNFPGRFSGRQFSNSRSEMNVSTLELGDSALYLCASSLSRGSEAFFGQGTRLTVV.

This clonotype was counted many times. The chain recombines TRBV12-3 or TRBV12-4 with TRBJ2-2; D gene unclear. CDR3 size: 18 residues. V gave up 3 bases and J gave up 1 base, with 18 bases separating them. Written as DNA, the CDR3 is TGTGCCAGCAGTTTCGGCCCCCCGGCAGGCGGGAACACCGGGGAGCTGTTTTTT. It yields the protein CASSFGPPAGGNTGELFF.

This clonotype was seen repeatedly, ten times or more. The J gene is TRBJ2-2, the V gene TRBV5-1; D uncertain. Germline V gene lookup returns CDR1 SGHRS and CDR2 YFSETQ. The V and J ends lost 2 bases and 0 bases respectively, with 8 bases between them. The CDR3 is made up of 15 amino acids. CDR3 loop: CASSFLLANTGELFF. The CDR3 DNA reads TGCGCCAGCAGCTTCCTACTCGCGAACACCGGGGAGCTGTTTTTT.